This entry lists 25 T cell receptor beta chains sequenced from one sample in a study of shared clonotypes between healthy human individuals. The table came from immunoSEQ multiplex PCR; TCRdb's copy has only in-frame clones and leaves some out. The sample contains approximately 980,000 clones, 76% of which appear only once. The material sequenced was memory CD4+ T cells sorted from blood. This sample's subset: CD45RA-negative fraction. All receptors derive from a man in his late teens or twenties in good health.

V gene TRBV7-9 combines with J gene TRBJ2-3; 8 bases are a match to TRBD2. Germline trimming cut 5 bases from V and 4 bases from J; bases unmatched to any gene: 5. The CDR3 spans 14 residues. Per the germline V gene, CDR1 is SEHNR and CDR2 is FQNEAQ (reference sequence). The CDR3, as DNA: TGTGCCAGCAGCCCTGGGACTAGTTCAGATACGCAGTATTTT. Protein: CASSPGTSSDTQYF.

The gene calls are TRBV9 and TRBJ2-7; D gene ambiguous. Trimming removed 0 bases at V and 0 bases at J, with 10 bases between. This CDR3 is 15 amino acids long. The germline gives CDR1 SGDLS, CDR2 YYNGEE. This CDR3 reads CASSVDIFSSYEQYF. The CDR3, as DNA: TGTGCCAGCAGCGTAGATATTTTTAGCTCCTACGAGCAGTACTTC.

The chain links TRBV5-8 to TRBJ2-1, with TRBD2 identical over 14 bases. Trimming cost V 0 bases and J 4 bases; bases outside gene matches: 0. Germline assignment: CDR1 SGHTS and CDR2 YDEGEE. The CDR3 covers 16 residues. As DNA, the CDR3 is TGTGCCAGCAGCTTGGGACTAGCGGGAGGGTACAATGAGCAGTTCTTC. Translation gives CASSLGLAGGYNEQFF.

This clone has more than one count but fewer than ten. V gene TRBV7-2 combines with J gene TRBJ1-1; TRBD1 matches at 11 bases. CDR1 is SGHTA and CDR2 is FQGNSA in the germline V gene. The trim removed 5 bases at V and 4 bases at J, leaving 3 bases unmatched. This CDR3 spans 14 amino acids. The CDR3 protein is CASSLDRGPTEAFF. Here the CDR3 DNA reads TGTGCCAGCAGCCTGGACAGGGGGCCCACTGAAGCTTTCTTT.

The V gene is TRBV5-4, the J gene TRBJ2-5, with D perhaps being TRBD1 or TRBD2 (5 bases each). Germline V lookup: CDR1 SGHNT, CDR2 YYREEE (reference sequence). Trimming pared 2 bases from V and 5 bases from J, leaving 19 bases between. There are 16 residues in the CDR3. This CDR3 is CASSLRGVLASETQYF. The CDR3 DNA sequence: TGTGCCAGCAGCTTAAGAGGGGTCCTTGCAAGTGAGACCCAGTACTTC.

In its sample, this clone was seen a few times. V is TRBV2 and J is TRBJ2-4, with TRBD2 as a possible D gene (5 bases). V dropped 0 bases and J dropped 0 bases, with 9 bases sitting between them. Germline CDR1 SNHLY, CDR2 FYNNEI. The CDR3 is 16 residues long. In DNA form, the CDR3 reads TGTGCCAGCAGTGAAGCGCCGGGATTAGCCAAAAACATTCAGTACTTC. As protein: CASSEAPGLAKNIQYF.

The chain recombines TRBV4-3 with TRBJ1-1; maybe TRBD1 (6 bases). Looked up from germline, CDR1 is LGHNA and CDR2 is YSLEER. This CDR3 region has 15 residues. The V and J ends lost 2 bases and 4 bases respectively, with 14 bases between them. CDR3 sequence reads: CASSQSSGATTEAFF. The DNA of the CDR3 is TGCGCCAGCAGCCAAAGCTCGGGGGCAACCACTGAAGCTTTCTTT.

This chain uses TRBV18 with TRBJ1-1, with D maybe TRBD1 (6 bases). The CDR3 runs to 15 residues. Trimming stripped 0 bases from V and 4 bases from J, with 12 bases between. The germline V gene has CDR1 KGHSH and CDR2 LQKENI. This CDR3 reads CASSPPRGGITEAFF. CDR3 nucleotides: TGTGCCAGCTCACCACCCAGGGGCGGTATCACTGAAGCTTTCTTT.

In this sample, this clone turned up once. The V gene is TRBV5-1, the J gene TRBJ2-3; the match to TRBD1 covers 12 bases. Trimming took 5 bases from V and 5 from J; bases not matched to a gene: 6. Germline lookup yields CDR1 SGHRS and CDR2 YFSETQ. This CDR3 spans 15 amino acids. CDR3 nucleotides: TGCGCCAGCAGGGCCGGGACAGGGGGCGAAGATACGCAGTATTTT. Translated: CASRAGTGGEDTQYF.

As to this clone: Within the sample, other DNA sequences also encode this same CDR3. The J gene is TRBJ1-1, the V gene TRBV18, with TRBD1 as a possible D gene (5 bases). With 3 bases removed from V and 1 base from J, the gap between germline ends came to 6 bases. This CDR3 spans 13 amino acids. Germline V gene data show CDR1 as KGHSH and CDR2 as LQKENI. CDR3 nucleotides: TGTGCCAGCTCACCTAGGGGGAACACTGAAGCTTTCTTT. Residues: CASSPRGNTEAFF.

CDR3 protein: CASSLGGGLGTGELFF. The CDR3 bases are TGTGCCAGCAGCTTGGGAGGGGGCCTGGGCACCGGGGAGCTGTTTTTT. The chain uses TRBV5-6 and TRBJ2-2, with TRBD1 identical over 7 bases. CDR3 size: 16 residues. With 0 bases clipped from V and 4 bases from J, the junction kept 6 bases outside the gene matches. Germline V lookup: CDR1 SGHDT, CDR2 YYEEEE.

This chain connects TRBV9 to TRBJ1-6; D is ambiguous. With 4 bases removed from V and 9 bases from J, the gap between germline ends came to 23 bases. The CDR3 contains 17 residues. From germline, CDR1 is SGDLS and CDR2 YYNGEE. CDR3 protein: CASSPHPSRGTASPLHF. The CDR3 DNA sequence: TGTGCCAGCAGCCCCCACCCTAGTCGGGGAACAGCTTCACCCCTCCACTTT.

This clone appeared a single time. The gene calls are TRBV27 and TRBJ1-1; no clear D gene. Germline CDR1 is MNHEY and CDR2 is SMNVEV (reference sequence). This CDR3 has 13 residues. The V and J ends lost 0 bases and 1 base respectively, with 3 bases between them. CDR3 in amino acids: CASSLSENTEAFF. The CDR3 DNA sequence: TGTGCCAGCAGTTTATCCGAGAACACTGAAGCTTTCTTT.

This clone occurred a few times. The rearrangement uses TRBV18 and TRBJ1-2; tentative D call: TRBD1 (6 bases). The CDR3 extends over 14 amino acids. Looked up from germline, CDR1 is KGHSH and CDR2 is LQKENI. Trimming pared 2 bases from V and 0 bases from J, leaving 7 bases between. The CDR3 loop reads CASSPGDTNYGYTF. The CDR3 DNA reads TGTGCCAGCTCACCAGGGGACACTAACTATGGCTACACCTTC.

J is TRBJ1-1 and V is TRBV6-5, with D unclear. Trimming left V 7 bases short and J 8 bases short, with 20 bases between. The CDR3 has 14 residues. In germline, CDR1 is MNHEY, CDR2 SVGAGI. This CDR3 is CASTLRQVQGEAFF. In DNA, the CDR3 is TGTGCCAGCACCCTCCGACAAGTGCAAGGAGAAGCTTTCTTT.

This chain joins TRBV2 and TRBJ1-2; maybe TRBD1 (6 bases). V lost 2 bases and J lost 4, with 11 bases in between. The CDR3 covers 14 residues. Germline values: CDR1 SNHLY, CDR2 FYNNEI. The CDR3 coding sequence is TGTGCCAGCAGTGAAAGGGGGACCTCCTATGGCTACACCTTC. This gives the protein CASSERGTSYGYTF.

The CDR3 sequence is CASSGGSNTGELFF. CDR3 bases: TGTGCCAGCTCTGGAGGTTCGAACACCGGGGAGCTGTTTTTT. This chain uses TRBV18 with TRBJ2-2; possible D gene TRBD2, 5 bases. The CDR3 sequence is 14 residues long. Germline-derived CDR1 and CDR2 are KGHSH and LQKENI. Trimming removed 6 bases at V and 0 bases at J, with 8 bases between.

This clone was seen repeatedly, ten times or more. The chain uses TRBV19 and TRBJ1-5; no clear D. Germline V gene data show CDR1 as LNHDA and CDR2 as SQIVND (reference sequence). V was cut by 3 bases and J by 3 bases, with 12 bases left in between. CDR3 length: 15 residues. The CDR3 DNA reads as TGTGCCAGTAGTATGCGAGGACCCTCCAATCAGCCCCAGCATTTT. Encoded protein: CASSMRGPSNQPQHF.

V and J are TRBV25-1 and TRBJ2-3; 12 bases fit TRBD2. CDR3 length: 15 residues. Looked up from germline, CDR1 is MGHDK and CDR2 is SYGVNS. V was clipped by 7 bases and J by 9 bases; unmatched bases: 11. Here the CDR3 reads CASTAQGLAGGTQYF. Written as DNA, the CDR3 is TGTGCCAGCACTGCACAGGGGCTAGCGGGGGGGACGCAGTATTTT.

This chain links TRBV28 with TRBJ1-6; TRBD1 aligns across 7 bases. In germline, CDR1 is MDHEN, CDR2 SYDVKM. J lost 0 bases, V lost 5 bases, and 10 bases had no gene match. The CDR3 is 18 amino acids. DNA for the CDR3: TGTGCCAGCAGTCTGCCGGGACAGATCATCTCCTATAATTCACCCCTCCACTTT. Translation gives CASSLPGQIISYNSPLHF. The full variable domain, its missing parts supplied by reference TRBV28 and TRBJ1-6, is DVKVTQSSRYLVKRTGEKVFLECVQDMDHENMFWYRQDPGLGLRLIYFSYDVKMKEKGDIPEGYSVSREKKERFSLILESASTNQTSMYLCASSLPGQIISYNSPLHFGNGTRLTVT.

The chain combines TRBV5-4 with TRBJ2-1; the D is unclear. The CDR3 contains 14 residues. From germline, CDR1 is SGHNT and CDR2 YYREEE (reference sequence). The V end was cut by 2 bases, the J end by 2 bases, with 8 bases between. Here the CDR3 DNA reads TGTGCCAGCAGCTTAGAAGCGACCTACAATGAGCAGTTCTTC. Its translation: CASSLEATYNEQFF.

The chain recombines TRBV18 with TRBJ1-5; the match to TRBD1 covers 8 bases. CDR3 size: 15 residues. Germline values: CDR1 KGHSH, CDR2 LQKENI. The trim removed 3 bases at V and 6 bases at J, leaving 7 bases unmatched. Here the CDR3 reads CASSPGQGAIQPQHF. CDR3 in DNA: TGTGCCAGCTCACCGGGGCAGGGGGCGATTCAGCCCCAGCATTTT.

For this clone: The same CDR3 arises from other DNA sequences in this sample as well. The chain links TRBV19 to TRBJ1-2; tentative D call: TRBD1 (6 bases). Trimming shortened V by 6 bases and J by 2 bases, and 7 bases separated the two germline ends. CDR3 length: 12 amino acids. Germline V lookup: CDR1 LNHDA, CDR2 SQIVND (reference sequence). The CDR3 loop reads CASRTGNYGYTF. CDR3 bases: TGTGCCAGTAGAACAGGGAACTATGGCTACACCTTC.

This chain uses TRBV10-3 with TRBJ2-7; 12 bases line up with TRBD1. V trimming: 5 bases; J trimming: 5 bases; junction bases outside the gene matches: 7. From germline, CDR1 is ENHRY and CDR2 SYGVKD. The CDR3 totals 15 residues. In nucleotides, the CDR3 is TGTGCCATCAGTTCGGGTGGGACAGGGGGCGACGAGCAGTACTTC. Its protein is CAISSGGTGGDEQYF.

The sample holds many counts of this clone. The J gene is TRBJ2-7, the V gene TRBV9, with 7 bases that match TRBD2. This CDR3 comprises 16 residues. Germline loops: CDR1 SGDLS, CDR2 YYNGEE. Trimming took 0 bases from V and 6 from J; bases not matched to a gene: 12. This CDR3 is CASSVDDGLVKVEQYF. In nucleotides, the CDR3 is TGTGCCAGCAGCGTAGATGACGGACTAGTTAAGGTCGAGCAGTACTTC. Full variable domain (missing parts from reference TRBV9 and TRBJ2-7): DSGVTQTPKHLITATGQRVTLRCSPRSGDLSVYWYQQSLDQGLQFLIQYYNGEERAKGNILERFSAQQFPDLHSELNLSSLELGDSALYFCASSVDDGLVKVEQYFGPGTRLTVT.